This T cell receptor (beta chain) was found in a study of regulatory T cells in long-lasting Graves disease (dated by TCRdb to 2020 to 2022). About the full investigation: Persistent Graves' disease was defined as antithyroid drug treatment for over 5 years with persistently positive TSH receptor autoantibodies. The study was conducted in China and was registered as a clinical trial. On average, persistent Graves' disease patients in the clinical cohort had been on antithyroid drugs for eight to twelve years. Peripheral blood TCR sequencing and RNA sequencing compared persistent Graves' disease patients with newly diagnosed Graves' disease patients. TCR sequencing covered approximately 13 persistent and approximately 20 newly diagnosed Graves' disease patients, around 33 samples in total. Summary of the overall study and its limitations: A larger number of public clonotypes was shared among persistent patients (around 3,000) than among newly diagnosed patients (roughly 930). As a limitation, the authors acknowledged that the small sample size may reduce accuracy. Sequencing and analysis were limited to the TCR beta chain. Persistent disease showed preferential use of TRBV28, TRBJ1-2 and TRBJ2-5, whereas newly diagnosed disease favored TRBV20-1 and TRBJ2-1. The study examined only peripheral blood because the primary lesion, thyroid tissue, could not be accessed. Persistent Graves' disease patients showed lower TCR Shannon entropy and fewer highly expanded clones than newly diagnosed patients, suggesting clonal expansion.

About this clonotype: Its antigen target is currently unknown. Base qualities were left out, and no much larger clone turns up one base away.

The library was prepared using multiplex PCR. Sequencer: Illumina HiSeq 4000. iRepertoire HTBI primers and Arm-PCR amplification of CDR3 regions were used to construct TCR beta libraries. Before sequencing, the PCR products went through gel purification. In the paper's pipeline: A total of around 59 TRBV and under 15 TRBJ segments were identified across samples and were used for gene usage analysis of CDR3 amino acid clonotypes. COPE and FqMerger were used to merge the filtered high-quality paired reads into contigs. BLAST was used to align contigs to the IMGT TRBV, TRBD and TRBJ reference genes, and CDR3 was defined following IMGT. Any clonotype with a frequency above 0.1% was classified as a highly expanded clone. Shannon entropy served as the measure of repertoire diversity, while the Gini coefficient captured V-J evenness. Public clonotypes were defined as clonotypes shared by more than one individual. Clones were called with MiXCR by TCRdb after fastp trimmed the public reads at Q25, and only in-frame beta chains were retained. Each record represents a unique CDR3 protein, reported with the most common genes and DNA among its rows. The V and J calls and clone size come from TCRdb's table, not from the authors' own analysis. Here the sample has about 470,000 distinct CDR3 sequences; about 20% occur a single time. Approximately 7.8% of the sample goes to the ten largest clones.

The CDR3 covers 13 residues, taking in both the cysteine and the phenylalanine. Here the CDR3 DNA is all that survives: 39 bases in frame from base 1. Per the germline V gene (reference sequence), DFQATT is the CDR1 and SNEGSKA is the CDR2. V is cut by 2 bases and J by 4 bases, and the space between the germline ends is 11 bases. Taken with the paper, the label for time point translates to: persistent/refractory GD, antithyroid drugs over 5 years with positive TRAb. For both TCR sequencing and RNA sequencing, RNA was extracted from PBMCs using TRIzol. The diagnosis of Graves' disease followed American Thyroid Association guidelines. The patients came from an endocrinology department in Xi'an, China. Each patient gave approximately 9 milliliters of peripheral blood, collected in an EDTA anticoagulant tube. PBMCs were isolated by Ficoll Paque Plus density gradient separation without further T cell sorting. An Agilent 2100 Bioanalyzer and agarose gel were used to check RNA quality, while a NanoDrop 2000 measured RNA concentration.

The sequence is built from TRBV20-1 and TRBJ1-1; possibly the D gene is TRBD1, per 6 matching bases. This TCR came from a female donor with Graves disease. Sequenced material: peripheral blood mononuclear cells (PBMCs), taken when the disease was refractory, from a patient treated with antithyroid drugs. The CDR3 has the sequence CSARRFRGTEAFF. In nucleotides, the sequence is TGCAGTGCTAGACGTTTCAGGGGCACTGAAGCTTTCTTT.